This T cell receptor (beta chain) was recorded in a study of neoadjuvant nivolumab and ipilimumab in lung cancer. CDR1 is SEHNR, CDR2 FQNEAQ, per germline (reference sequence). Deletions cut 1 base from V and 0 bases from J, with 7 bases between. The CDR3 extends over 14 amino acids. Profiled with immunoSEQ multiplex PCR; TCRdb holds only in-frame clones, not every one. The sample contains about 38,000 clones, 89% of which appear only once. The TCR was taken from an adult with non-small cell lung cancer. The chain employs TRBV7-9 and TRBJ2-7; no clear D. The sequenced sample was peripheral blood, obtained before neoadjuvant nivolumab, alone or with ipilimumab. The CDR3 spells CASSLEQFSYEQYF. The DNA of the CDR3 is TGTGCCAGCAGCTTAGAACAGTTCTCCTACGAGCAGTACTTC.